The 9 T cell receptor beta chains below all came from one sample that was sequenced in a study of blood T cell repertoires in COVID-19. Produced via immunoSEQ multiplex PCR; TCRdb's table is partial and in-frame only. The sample comprises fewer than 400,000 clones, approximately 88% of which are singletons, and around 4.6% rests with the top ten. Sequencing input: PBMCs or T cells enriched from blood (not recorded which). These receptors were obtained from a man under 40 who had recovered from COVID-19.

The chain has TRBV4-1 and TRBJ2-7; TRBD1 aligns across 8 bases. The CDR3 extends over 15 amino acids. J was trimmed by 1 base and V by 6 bases; bases with no gene match: 8. Germline loops: CDR1 MGHRA, CDR2 YSYEKL. Written as DNA, the CDR3 is TGCGCCAGCAGTCCTGGACAGGGACCTTCCTACGAGCAGTACTTC. Protein product: CASSPGQGPSYEQYF.

CDR3 protein: CASSQPGQGFTGELFF. In DNA, the CDR3 is TGTGCCAGCAGCCAACCGGGACAGGGGTTTACCGGGGAGCTGTTTTTT. V and J are TRBV14 and TRBJ2-2; 10 bases fit TRBD1. The CDR3 length is 16 residues. V was pared by 2 bases and J by 5 bases, with 5 bases of the junction left unmatched. The V gene's germline CDR1 is SGHDN and CDR2 FVKESK.

This sequence joins TRBV9 and TRBJ2-1; tentative D call: TRBD2 (7 bases). The CDR3 has 16 amino acids. V was shortened by 0 bases and J by 4 bases, with 14 bases between the two germline ends. CDR1 and CDR2 from the germline V gene are SGDLS and YYNGEE. CDR3 protein: CASSVAGGGPYNEQFF. CDR3 DNA sequence: TGTGCCAGCAGCGTAGCTGGGGGGGGCCCTTACAATGAGCAGTTCTTC.

The chain recombines TRBV19 with TRBJ2-7; perhaps TRBD1 as D (5 bases). This CDR3 is built from 14 residues. Germline V CDR1 and CDR2: LNHDA, SQIVND (reference sequence). Trimming left V 4 bases short and J 0 bases short, with 10 bases between. Written as DNA, the CDR3 is TGTGCCAGTAGTAGGACACCTCACTCCTACGAGCAGTACTTC. It encodes CASSRTPHSYEQYF.

V and J are TRBV30 and TRBJ2-7, with 7 bases that match TRBD1. Germline lookup yields CDR1 GTSNPN and CDR2 SVGIG (reference sequence). J was trimmed by 3 bases and V by 7 bases; bases with no gene match: 3. The CDR3 length is 11 residues. CDR3 sequence reads: CASQGVYEQYF. The CDR3 DNA reads as TGTGCCTCCCAGGGGGTCTACGAGCAGTACTTC.

V gene TRBV25-1 combines with J gene TRBJ2-3, with 9 bases fitting TRBD1. Germline-derived CDR1 and CDR2 are MGHDK and SYGVNS. The CDR3 extends over 17 amino acids. V lost 6 bases to trimming and J lost 1 base; unmatched junction nucleotides: 11. CDR3 loop: CASSPMVGQGGTDTQYF. CDR3 DNA: TGTGCCAGCAGCCCCATGGTGGGACAGGGAGGCACAGATACGCAGTATTTT.

The rearrangement joins TRBV30 to TRBJ2-7; 9 bases map to TRBD1. This CDR3 contains 14 residues. The germline V gene encodes CDR1 GTSNPN and CDR2 SVGIG (reference sequence). The ends lost 2 bases at V and 5 bases at J; junction bases unmatched: 7. The CDR3 spells CAWSSTGGFDEQYF. CDR3 bases: TGTGCCTGGAGTTCCACAGGGGGCTTTGACGAGCAGTACTTC.

The chain is built from TRBV28 and TRBJ2-7; TRBD1 matches 12 bases. The J segment lost 2 bases and the V segment lost 7 bases, leaving 6 bases of the junction unmatched. The CDR3 length is 15 residues. Per the germline V gene, CDR1 is MDHEN and CDR2 is SYDVKM. The CDR3 spells CASTLGQGAPYEQYF. CDR3 DNA: TGTGCCAGCACGCTGGGACAGGGGGCCCCCTACGAGCAGTACTTC.

This clone was observed a handful of times. Other DNA sequences in the sample encode the same CDR3. This chain links TRBV24-1 with TRBJ2-7, with D unresolved. The germline gives CDR1 KGHDR, CDR2 SFDVKD. The CDR3 length is 12 residues. V dropped 5 bases and J dropped 3 bases, with 7 bases sitting between them. This chain's CDR3 is CATSGGGYEQYF. The CDR3 DNA reads TGTGCCACCAGTGGTGGCGGCTACGAGCAGTACTTC.